These 23 T cell receptor beta chains share one sample of origin, sequenced in a study of regulatory T cells in long-lasting Graves disease. Arm-PCR of CDR3 regions and iRepertoire HTBI primers were used to build TCR beta libraries. MiXCR, applied by TCRdb to the multiplex PCR reads, yields one record per CDR3 protein. The sample shows roughly 500,000 distinct CDR3 sequences, more than 10% of them seen only once. Stated time point: newly diagnosed GD, antithyroid drugs for less than 3 months. Isolated PBMC RNA provided the starting material for the TCR library. A further study also used this sample, focusing on T cells in Graves' hyperthyroidism and ophthalmopathy.

This specimen consisted of peripheral blood mononuclear cells (PBMCs), obtained at new diagnosis, from a patient treated with antithyroid drugs. The receptors stem from a woman in her 30s with Graves disease.

This chain connects TRBV6-2 or TRBV6-3 to TRBJ2-7, with D perhaps assigned TRBD1 or TRBD2 (5 bases each). The V gene lost 7 bases and the J gene lost 3 bases, with 13 bases spanning the gap. CDR1 and CDR2 from the germline V gene are MNHEY and SVGEGT. This CDR3 contains 13 residues. CDR3 sequence reads: CASKPPGLYEQYF. For the CDR3, the DNA is TGTGCCAGCAAACCTCCGGGGCTCTACGAGCAGTACTTC.

This clonotype has ten or more counts. The V and J genes are TRBV27 and TRBJ2-7, with D perhaps matching TRBD1 (6 bases). Germline V gene lookup returns CDR1 MNHEY and CDR2 SMNVEV (reference sequence). There are 14 residues in the CDR3. Trimming stripped 3 bases from V and 2 bases from J, with 11 bases between. The CDR3, as DNA: TGTGCCAGCAGTTTCGGACAGAGGGCCTACGAGCAGTACTTC. This translates into CASSFGQRAYEQYF.

This clonotype was counted only a few times. The CDR3 region is CASSRRQSQETQYF. In nucleotides, the CDR3 is TGTGCCAGTAGTAGACGACAGAGCCAAGAGACCCAGTACTTC. The chain is built from TRBV19 and TRBJ2-5; a weak D match, TRBD1 (5 bases). Germline CDR1 reads LNHDA; CDR2 reads SQIVND (reference sequence). This CDR3 spans 14 amino acids. Trimming left V 4 bases short and J 1 base short, with 10 bases between.

The chain recombines TRBV20-1 with TRBJ1-5; 8 positions match TRBD1. With V trimmed by 2 bases and J by 5 bases, 5 bases remained unmatched. The V gene's germline CDR1 is DFQATT and CDR2 SNEGSKA (reference sequence). The length of the CDR3 is 14 residues. The CDR3 is CSARTSGQDQPQHF. The DNA of the CDR3 is TGCAGTGCTAGAACTTCGGGACAGGATCAGCCCCAGCATTTT.

This clonotype was recorded at least ten times. The chain joins TRBV11-3 to TRBJ2-1, with TRBD1 identical over 7 bases. J was trimmed by 8 bases and V by 3 bases; bases with no gene match: 10. CDR1 is SGHNT and CDR2 is YENEEA in the germline V gene. The CDR3 covers 15 residues. The DNA of the CDR3 is TGTGCCAGCAGCTTCCGACAGGGTTCTATGGATGAGCAGTTCTTC. Translating gives CASSFRQGSMDEQFF. The full variable domain, with the rest looked up from reference TRBV11-3 and TRBJ2-1, is EAGVVQSPRYKIIEKKQPVAFWCNPISGHNTLYWYLQNLGQGPELLIRYENEEAVDDSQLPKDRFSAERLKGVDSTLKIQPAELGDSAVYLCASSFRQGSMDEQFFGPGTRLTVL.

This clonotype was counted many times. V gene TRBV27 combines with J gene TRBJ2-2, with TRBD1 matching over 9 bases. CDR1 and CDR2 (germline): MNHEY, SMNVEV (reference sequence). Unmatched junction bases numbered 6, after V lost 8 bases and J lost 5 bases. CDR3 length equals 14 residues. CDR3: CASGWGQGTGELFF. For the CDR3, the DNA is TGTGCCAGCGGTTGGGGACAGGGTACCGGGGAGCTGTTTTTT.

This clonotype was observed many times. The chain couples TRBV6-2 or TRBV6-3 to TRBJ1-2, with TRBD1 matching 9 bases. The CDR3 consists of 15 residues. Germline values: CDR1 MNHEY, CDR2 SVGEGT. V shed 0 bases and J 4 bases; nucleotides not matched to a gene: 3. The CDR3 DNA sequence: TGTGCCAGCAGTTACTCCGGGACAGGGAGCTATGGCTACACCTTC. This encodes CASSYSGTGSYGYTF.

This clonotype was picked up many times. This chain connects TRBV6-2 or TRBV6-3 to TRBJ2-7; D not certain. The germline V and J ends were trimmed by 8 bases and 5 bases, with 16 bases remaining between them. Germline CDR1 MNHEY, CDR2 SVGEGT. The CDR3 totals 13 residues. The CDR3 nucleotides are TGTGCCAGCTCGCGTGCTTCCCGGGACGAGCAGTACTTC. Its translation is CASSRASRDEQYF.

Comments on this clonotype: Being one base from a much bigger clone, this may be a read error. The CDR3 nucleotides read TGTGCCAGCAGCTTATATGAGGGAGTGCCGGATGAGCAGTACTTC. It specifies CASSLYEGVPDEQYF. The chain employs TRBV11-2 and TRBJ2-4; D perhaps matches TRBD2 (5 bases). V lost 2 bases and J lost 13, with 21 bases in between. The CDR3 runs to 15 residues. In germline, CDR1 is SGHAT, CDR2 FQNNGV.

This rearrangement joins TRBV28 to TRBJ2-2, with 10 bases lining up with TRBD2. The CDR3 consists of 17 residues. After removal of 1 base from V and 6 bases from J, the junction contained 8 bases not matched to a gene. Germline loops: CDR1 MDHEN, CDR2 SYDVKM. CDR3 coding DNA: TGTGCCAGCAGTTTATTGTCTCTAGCGGGAGTTCCCGGGGAGCTGTTTTTT. The encoded protein is CASSLLSLAGVPGELFF. Looking up the rest from reference TRBV28 and TRBJ2-2 gives the full variable domain: DVKVTQSSRYLVKRTGEKVFLECVQDMDHENMFWYRQDPGLGLRLIYFSYDVKMKEKGDIPEGYSVSREKKERFSLILESASTNQTSMYLCASSLLSLAGVPGELFFGEGSRLTVL.

This clonotype was picked up many times. The chain recombines TRBV27 with TRBJ2-1; 9 bases are a match to TRBD1. The CDR3 has 14 residues. Germline assignment: CDR1 MNHEY and CDR2 SMNVEV (reference sequence). The V and J ends lost 5 bases and 8 bases, in that order; junction bases with no gene match: 7. This chain's CDR3 is CASSDRGFRDEQFF. Written as DNA, the CDR3 is TGTGCCAGCAGTGACAGGGGGTTCCGGGATGAGCAGTTCTTC.

This chain connects TRBV19 to TRBJ2-1; 9 bases line up with TRBD2. Trimming at V came to 6 bases and at J to 5 bases, leaving 8 bases not matched to a gene. Germline V CDR1 and CDR2: LNHDA, SQIVND (reference sequence). This CDR3 region has 15 residues. This CDR3 is CASSNSGSWNNEQFF. DNA for the CDR3: TGTGCCAGTAGCAATAGCGGGAGTTGGAACAATGAGCAGTTCTTC.

This clonotype occurred a few times. The V gene is TRBV15, the J gene TRBJ2-7; the D gene is possibly TRBD1 (6 bases). V lost 3 bases, J lost 3 bases, and 18 bases lay in between. Germline V gene lookup returns CDR1 LNHNV and CDR2 YYDKDF (reference sequence). The CDR3 consists of 16 residues. The CDR3 loop is CATSRALTGHDYEQYF. The DNA for the CDR3 is TGTGCCACCAGCAGGGCACTTACGGGACACGACTACGAGCAGTACTTC.

This clonotype was observed a few times. The V call is TRBV5-4, the J call TRBJ1-6; possibly TRBD1 for D (6 bases). Germline V gene sequence: CDR1 SGHNT, CDR2 YYREEE (reference sequence). This CDR3 spans 13 amino acids. The V end lost 7 bases, the J end lost 10 bases, and 15 bases lay between the germline ends. The CDR3, as DNA: TGTGCCAGCTCACAGGGATGGGACTCACCCCTCCACTTT. It codes for CASSQGWDSPLHF.

In its sample, this clonotype was seen many times. The rearrangement joins TRBV5-1 to TRBJ1-1; D is unresolved. Per germline, CDR1 SGHRS and CDR2 YFSETQ. V lost 4 bases and J 1 base, leaving 11 bases between the germline ends. The CDR3 is made up of 14 amino acids. The CDR3 bases are TGCGCCAGCAGCGGCGACGGGCGGAACACTGAAGCTTTCTTT. Translated: CASSGDGRNTEAFF.

The sample holds many counts of this clonotype. The chain combines TRBV7-9 with TRBJ1-2; 11 positions match TRBD1. Unmatched junction bases numbered 4, after V lost 0 bases and J lost 4 bases. Germline CDR1 reads SEHNR; CDR2 reads FQNEAQ (reference sequence). This CDR3 comprises 16 residues. CDR3 DNA sequence: TGTGCCAGCAGCTTAGCCGGGACAGGGGGAGGCTATGGCTACACCTTC. Encoded protein: CASSLAGTGGGYGYTF.

This clonotype was detected many times. The chain combines TRBV7-2 with TRBJ2-7, with 8 bases fitting TRBD2. The CDR3 spans 16 residues. Germline V gene data show CDR1 as SGHTA and CDR2 as FQGNSA. Trimming at V came to 3 bases and at J to 2 bases, leaving 9 bases not matched to a gene. The CDR3 nucleotides read TGTGCCAGCAGCTTTCGGCCCCGGACTAGCCCCTACGAGCAGTACTTC. Amino acid sequence: CASSFRPRTSPYEQYF.

This clonotype was counted at least ten times. This sequence joins TRBV11-3 and TRBJ1-2, with D possibly TRBD1 on 6 matching bases. The CDR3 has 15 residues. Germline values: CDR1 SGHNT, CDR2 YENEEA. The V gene lost 5 bases and the J gene lost 5 bases, with 18 bases spanning the gap. The CDR3 spells CASSRPSGQGYGYTF. CDR3 DNA: TGTGCCAGCAGCCGCCCCTCGGGCCAGGGGTATGGCTACACCTTC.

This clonotype was recorded many times. DNA of the CDR3: TGTGCCAGCTCACCACTGTTTAATGACGAGCAGTACTTC. This translates into CASSPLFNDEQYF. The chain links TRBV18 to TRBJ2-7; D unresolved. The germline V gene has CDR1 KGHSH and CDR2 LQKENI. V was pared by 1 base and J by 5 bases, with 9 bases between. This CDR3 is built from 13 residues.

With regard to this clonotype: A much more abundant neighbour one base away suggests this may be a read error. The J gene is TRBJ2-5, the V gene TRBV6-1; D might be TRBD1 (6 bases). CDR1 and CDR2 (germline): MNHNS, SASEGT. This CDR3 spans 14 amino acids. Trimming took 8 bases from V and 5 from J, leaving 18 bases between them. CDR3 nucleotides: TGTGCCAGCGCGTTAGGGGGATCGCGGGAGACCCAGTACTTC. Amino acid sequence: CASALGGSRETQYF.

This clonotype was seen repeatedly, ten times or more. The chain carries TRBV10-3 and TRBJ2-2; a possible D gene is TRBD2 (6 bases). Per the germline V gene, CDR1 is ENHRY and CDR2 is SYGVKD. The V and J ends lost 2 bases and 10 bases respectively, with 11 bases between them. The CDR3 spans 13 residues. The CDR3 nucleotides read TGTGCCATCAGTGAGAGGGAGGAGACGGAGCTGTTTTTT. Residues: CAISEREETELFF.

This clonotype showed up many times. The chain combines TRBV7-2 with TRBJ1-2; no clear D. In germline, CDR1 is SGHTA, CDR2 FQGNSA. This CDR3 is 14 amino acids long. V was cut by 2 bases and J by 2 bases, with 9 bases left in between. CDR3 region: CASSLISANYGYTF. The CDR3 nucleotides read TGTGCCAGCAGCTTAATATCAGCCAACTATGGCTACACCTTC.

This clonotype has ten or more counts. This chain connects TRBV5-6 to TRBJ2-7; 7 positions agree with TRBD2. With 4 bases clipped from V and 7 bases from J, the junction kept 17 bases outside the gene matches. The germline CDR1 and CDR2 sequences are SGHDT and YYEEEE. There are 16 residues in the CDR3. The chain's CDR3 is CASSHSGTGYIREQYF. In DNA, the CDR3 is TGTGCCAGCAGCCACAGCGGGACCGGGTACATACGGGAGCAGTACTTC.